This T cell receptor beta chain derives from a study of blood T cell repertoires in COVID-19. This clone was observed a few times. Original processing methods: How many nucleated cells were present was estimated from reference gene primer amplification. Here immunoSEQ multiplex PCR was the method, and the copy in TCRdb shows in-frame clones only, minus some. From that table come the V and J calls and clone size; the DNA was used to work out D and trimming. The data hold some 350,000 clones, with around 83% observed a single time. With 4 bases clipped from V and 7 bases from J, the junction kept 7 bases outside the gene matches. Germline CDR1 MGHDK, CDR2 SYGVNS. This CDR3 is 13 amino acids long.

The specimen was peripheral blood. This chain uses TRBV25-1 with TRBJ2-7; 7 nucleotides agree with TRBD2. This receptor was identified in a man aged 25-45 years with active or convalescent COVID-19. The CDR3 nucleotides read TGTGCCAGCAGTGGGGGGACTATCGGGGAGCAGTACTTC. Translation gives CASSGGTIGEQYF.